The 11 T cell receptor beta chains given below trace back to one sample, sequenced in a study of T cell responses to AZD1222 COVID-19 vaccine. Assay used: immunoSEQ multiplex PCR; TCRdb lists only in-frame clones, some missing. The sample has 110,000 or so clones, about 87% seen once. The sample in question was peripheral blood, obtained 28 days after the second AZD1222 dose. The receptors here all came from an adult who received the AZD1222 COVID-19 vaccine.

The rearrangement uses TRBV7-3 and TRBJ1-5; D is uncertain. The germline V gene has CDR1 SGHTA and CDR2 FQGTGA. CDR3 length equals 13 residues. Trimming left V 5 bases short and J 3 bases short, with 8 bases between. CDR3 nucleotides: TGTGCCAGCAGCGTAGGGCCCAATCAGCCCCAGCATTTT. Protein product: CASSVGPNQPQHF.

The chain recombines TRBV27 with TRBJ2-1; 9 bases line up with TRBD1. The CDR3 is 15 amino acids. The V segment lost 9 bases and the J segment 7 bases; nucleotides outside the gene matches: 13. Germline CDR1 MNHEY, CDR2 SMNVEV (reference sequence). The chain's CDR3 is CASSTNRGRGNEQFF. For the CDR3, the DNA is TGTGCCAGTTCCACCAACAGGGGGCGAGGGAATGAGCAGTTCTTC.

J is TRBJ1-2 and V is TRBV10-3, with a tentative D call TRBD1 (6 bases). Germline V lookup: CDR1 ENHRY, CDR2 SYGVKD. The V end was cut by 1 base, the J end by 5 bases, with 14 bases between. The CDR3 consists of 15 residues. This CDR3 reads CAISELVRGDYGYTF. CDR3 DNA sequence: TGTGCCATCAGTGAGTTGGTCAGGGGAGATTATGGCTACACCTTC.

V usage is TRBV7-9 and J usage is TRBJ1-6; D gene ambiguous. The V end was cut by 5 bases, the J end by 5 bases, with 4 bases between. Per germline, CDR1 SEHNR and CDR2 FQNEAQ (reference sequence). This CDR3 is built from 12 residues. For the CDR3, the DNA is TGTGCCAGCAGCCTAGATAATTCACCCCTCCACTTT. Residues: CASSLDNSPLHF.

The table lists this clone with a count of one. This chain links TRBV2 with TRBJ1-4, with a weak D call TRBD1 (5 bases). CDR3 size: 14 residues. The V and J ends lost 6 bases and 6 bases respectively, with 14 bases between them. The germline V gene encodes CDR1 SNHLY and CDR2 FYNNEI. CDR3 protein: CASRPGLTDEKLFF. The CDR3 bases are TGTGCCAGCAGACCAGGGCTTACGGATGAAAAACTGTTTTTT.

The rearrangement uses TRBV6-5 and TRBJ2-1; D might be TRBD1 or TRBD2, each matching 5 bases. Germline assignment: CDR1 MNHEY and CDR2 SVGAGI. CDR3 length: 14 residues. V was shortened by 5 bases and J by 5 bases, with 13 bases between the two germline ends. This CDR3 reads CASSLRDEDNEQFF. Written as DNA, the CDR3 is TGTGCCAGCAGTCTTCGGGACGAAGACAATGAGCAGTTCTTC.

This clone showed up just a few times. This rearrangement joins TRBV7-9 to TRBJ2-7; D is undetermined. Deletions cut 4 bases from V and 5 bases from J, with 15 bases between. The CDR3 totals 14 residues. Germline CDR1 SEHNR, CDR2 FQNEAQ (reference sequence). The CDR3 DNA reads as TGTGCCAGCAGCTACCACTCGACGATGGACGAGCAGTACTTC. It codes for CASSYHSTMDEQYF.

This chain uses TRBV13 with TRBJ2-2; TRBD1 matches at 8 bases. Germline assignment: CDR1 PRHDT and CDR2 FYEKMQ (reference sequence). The CDR3 is 15 residues long. V gave up 5 bases and J gave up 1 base; unmatched junction bases: 3. This chain's CDR3 is CASSPGTGNTGELFF. CDR3 DNA sequence: TGTGCCAGCAGCCCGGGGACAGGGAACACCGGGGAGCTGTTTTTT. The full variable domain, its missing parts supplied by reference TRBV13 and TRBJ2-2, is AAGVIQSPRHLIKEKRETATLKCYPIPRHDTVYWYQQGPGQDPQFLISFYEKMQSDKGSIPDRFSAQQFSDYHSELNMSSLELGDSALYFCASSPGTGNTGELFFGEGSRLTVL.

The chain recombines TRBV18 with TRBJ2-1; D perhaps matches TRBD1 (5 bases). The germline V gene encodes CDR1 KGHSH and CDR2 LQKENI. The CDR3 loop spans 16 amino acids. Deletions cut 4 bases from V and 0 bases from J, with 13 bases between. As DNA, the CDR3 is TGTGCCAGCTCACACACAGGTTCGAGCTCCTACAATGAGCAGTTCTTC. Translated, it gives CASSHTGSSSYNEQFF.

The V and J genes are TRBV19 and TRBJ1-6; a weak D match, TRBD1 (5 bases). V was trimmed by 1 base and J by 6 bases, leaving 13 bases between them. The CDR3 covers 16 residues. Germline V lookup: CDR1 LNHDA, CDR2 SQIVND (reference sequence). CDR3 region: CASSIGARQPNSPLHF. As DNA, the CDR3 is TGTGCCAGTAGTATAGGAGCGAGACAGCCTAATTCACCCCTCCACTTT.

The rearrangement joins TRBV9 to TRBJ2-7; D is ambiguous. This CDR3 spans 11 amino acids. CDR1 is SGDLS, CDR2 YYNGEE, per germline. The ends were cut back, 10 bases at V and 9 bases at J, with 17 bases in the middle. CDR3 region: CAAGPPVWQYF. DNA of the CDR3: TGTGCCGCCGGACCCCCGGTGTGGCAGTACTTC.